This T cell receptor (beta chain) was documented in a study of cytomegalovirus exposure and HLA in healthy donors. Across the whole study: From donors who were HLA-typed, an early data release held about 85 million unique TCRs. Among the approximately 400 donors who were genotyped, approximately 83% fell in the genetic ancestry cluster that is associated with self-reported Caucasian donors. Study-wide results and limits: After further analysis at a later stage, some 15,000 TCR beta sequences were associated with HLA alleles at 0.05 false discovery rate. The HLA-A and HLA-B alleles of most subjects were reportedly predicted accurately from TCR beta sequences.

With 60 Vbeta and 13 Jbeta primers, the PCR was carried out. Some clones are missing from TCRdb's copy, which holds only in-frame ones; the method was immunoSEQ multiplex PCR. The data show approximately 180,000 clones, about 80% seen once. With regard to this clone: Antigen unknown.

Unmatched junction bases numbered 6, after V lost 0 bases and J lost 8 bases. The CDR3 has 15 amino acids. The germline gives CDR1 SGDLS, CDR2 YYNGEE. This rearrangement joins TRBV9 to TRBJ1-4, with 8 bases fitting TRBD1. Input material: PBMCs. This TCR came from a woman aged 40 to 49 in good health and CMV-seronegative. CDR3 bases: TGTGCCAGCAGCGTAGCCACAGGGGGTGGGGAAAAACTGTTTTTT. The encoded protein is CASSVATGGGEKLFF.